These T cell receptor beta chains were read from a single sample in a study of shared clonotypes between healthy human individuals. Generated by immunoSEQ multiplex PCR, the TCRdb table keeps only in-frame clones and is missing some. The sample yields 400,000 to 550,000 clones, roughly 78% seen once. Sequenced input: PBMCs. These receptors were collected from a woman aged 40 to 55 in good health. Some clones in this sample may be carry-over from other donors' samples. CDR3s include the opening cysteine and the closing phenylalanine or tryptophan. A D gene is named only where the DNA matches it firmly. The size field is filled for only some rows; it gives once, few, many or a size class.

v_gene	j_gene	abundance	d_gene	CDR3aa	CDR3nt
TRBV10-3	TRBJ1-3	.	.	CAISESGGSGNTIYF	TGTGCCATCAGTGAGTCTGGGGGCTCAGGAAACACCATATATTTT
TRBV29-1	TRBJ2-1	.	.	CSVELSDNEQFF	TGCAGCGTTGAACTGTCGGACAATGAGCAGTTCTTC
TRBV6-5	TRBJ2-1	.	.	CASSYDLPSSYNEQFF	TGTGCCAGCAGTTACGATCTTCCGAGCTCCTACAATGAGCAGTTCTTC
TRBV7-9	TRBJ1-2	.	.	CASSSHPVYGYTF	TGTGCCAGCAGCTCTCACCCCGTCTATGGCTACACCTTC
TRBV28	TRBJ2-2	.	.	CASSFGVGELFF	TGTGCCAGCAGTTTCGGGGTCGGGGAGCTGTTTTTT
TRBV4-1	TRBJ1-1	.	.	CASSHGQSNTEAFF	TGCGCCAGCAGTCACGGACAGTCGAACACTGAAGCTTTCTTT
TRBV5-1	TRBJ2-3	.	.	CASSPQGGTDTQYF	TGCGCCAGCAGCCCACAGGGTGGCACAGATACGCAGTATTTT
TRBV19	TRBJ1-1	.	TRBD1	CASSSETGIAEAFF	TGTGCCAGTAGTAGCGAGACAGGGATCGCTGAAGCTTTCTTT
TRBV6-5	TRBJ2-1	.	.	CASSSLYNEQFF	TGTGCCAGCAGTTCTCTATACAATGAGCAGTTCTTC
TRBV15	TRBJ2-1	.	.	CATSRDPGDNEQFF	TGTGCCACCAGCAGAGATCCGGGAGACAATGAGCAGTTCTTC
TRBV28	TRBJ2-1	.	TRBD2	CASSLRTFIAGEYNEQFF	TGTGCCAGCAGTTTGCGGACATTTATAGCGGGAGAGTACAATGAGCAGTTCTTC
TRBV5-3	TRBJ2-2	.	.	CARSFPARFTGELFF	TGTGCCAGAAGCTTTCCCGCCCGATTCACCGGGGAGCTGTTTTTT
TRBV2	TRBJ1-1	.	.	CASILGRLPTEAFF	TGTGCCAGCATACTCGGGCGGCTGCCAACTGAAGCTTTCTTT
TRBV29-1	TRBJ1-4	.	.	CSVAEMDEKLFF	TGCAGCGTTGCAGAGATGGATGAAAAACTGTTTTTT
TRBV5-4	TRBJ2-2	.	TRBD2	CASSLEGGRATGELFF	TGTGCCAGCAGCTTGGAGGGCGGGAGGGCGACCGGGGAGCTGTTTTTT
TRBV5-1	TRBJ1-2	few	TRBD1	CASSSIASGQGFSGYTF	TGCGCCAGCAGCTCCATTGCATCGGGACAGGGTTTCAGTGGCTACACCTTC
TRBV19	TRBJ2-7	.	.	CASSITSPYEQYF	TGTGCCAGTAGTATAACGTCCCCCTACGAGCAGTACTTC
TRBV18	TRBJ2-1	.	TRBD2	CASSPRAPGLADREQFF	TGTGCCAGCTCACCACGAGCGCCCGGACTAGCGGACCGTGAGCAGTTCTTC
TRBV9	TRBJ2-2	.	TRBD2	CASSGGLAGWDTGELFF	TGTGCCAGCAGCGGGGGACTAGCGGGATGGGACACCGGGGAGCTGTTTTTT
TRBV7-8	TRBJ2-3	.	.	CASSLSFLPDTQYF	TGTGCCAGCAGCTTAAGCTTCCTCCCAGATACGCAGTATTTT
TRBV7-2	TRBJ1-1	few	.	CASSLARVGTEAFF	TGTGCCAGCAGCTTAGCGAGGGTAGGGACTGAAGCTTTCTTT
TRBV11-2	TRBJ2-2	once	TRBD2	CASSLDEASGSGELFF	TGTGCCAGCAGCTTAGATGAGGCTAGCGGGAGTGGGGAGCTGTTTTTT
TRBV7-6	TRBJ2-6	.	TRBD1	CASSLGGQGIFAGANVLTF	TGTGCCAGCAGCTTAGGGGGACAGGGAATCTTCGCTGGGGCCAACGTCCTGACTTTC
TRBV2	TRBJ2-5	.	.	CASSDRMEETQYF	TGTGCCAGCTCCGACAGGATGGAGGAGACCCAGTACTTC
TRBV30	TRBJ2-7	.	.	CAWSKQYEQYF	TGTGCCTGGAGTAAACAGTACGAGCAGTACTTC
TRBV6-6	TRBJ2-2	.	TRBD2	CASKGTSGNTGELFF	TGTGCCAGCAAAGGGACTAGCGGGAACACCGGGGAGCTGTTTTTT
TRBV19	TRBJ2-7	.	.	CASSTTGSYEQYF	TGTGCCAGTAGTACTACAGGTTCGTACGAGCAGTACTTC
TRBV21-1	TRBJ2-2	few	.	CATHTAPQGVLVTGELFF	TGTGCCACCCATACAGCCCCACAGGGTGTTCTGGTCACCGGGGAGCTGTTTTTT
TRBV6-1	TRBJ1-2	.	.	CASSETGTYGYTF	TGTGCCAGCAGTGAAACAGGAACCTATGGCTACACCTTC
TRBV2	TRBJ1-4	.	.	CASSNDSGENEKLFF	TGTGCCAGCAGTAATGACAGCGGGGAAAATGAAAAACTGTTTTTT